This passage covers 10 T cell receptor beta chains from one sample sequenced in a study of cytomegalovirus exposure and HLA in healthy donors. PCR amplification relied on 60 Vbeta primers (plus 13 Jbeta primers). The protocol was immunoSEQ multiplex PCR, while the TCRdb copy is restricted to in-frame clones and leaves out a portion. The sample lists 90,000 to 150,000 clones; roughly 87% were seen once. The sample comprised PBMCs. The receptors derive from a woman between 18 and 29 years old in good health and CMV-seronegative.

V gene TRBV5-6 combines with J gene TRBJ2-1; unclear D gene. The CDR3 is 13 amino acids. Germline CDR1 reads SGHDT; CDR2 reads YYEEEE. Trimming stripped 0 bases from V and 10 bases from J, with 11 bases between. CDR3 residues: CASSLAELWEQFF. The CDR3 DNA reads TGTGCCAGCAGCTTGGCCGAACTCTGGGAGCAGTTCTTC.

The V call is TRBV11-2, the J call TRBJ2-7; tentatively, D is TRBD2 (5 bases). Trimming shortened V by 6 bases and J by 3 bases, and 12 bases separated the two germline ends. Germline values: CDR1 SGHAT, CDR2 FQNNGV. The length of the CDR3 is 13 residues. DNA for the CDR3: TGTGCCAGCAGGAGCGGCGTTCACTACGAGCAGTACTTC. Protein sequence: CASRSGVHYEQYF.

The chain couples TRBV13 to TRBJ1-1; 9 bases line up with TRBD1. The CDR3 length is 13 residues. V lost 5 bases to trimming and J lost 6 bases; unmatched junction nucleotides: 4. Germline V gene sequence: CDR1 PRHDT, CDR2 FYEKMQ (reference sequence). The CDR3 loop reads CASSARQGAEAFF. DNA of the CDR3: TGTGCCAGCAGCGCCAGACAGGGGGCTGAAGCTTTCTTT.

V gene TRBV7-9 combines with J gene TRBJ2-6; 7 bases are shared with TRBD1. The V and J ends lost 6 bases and 1 base, in that order; junction bases with no gene match: 9. The CDR3 loop spans 17 amino acids. The germline CDR1 and CDR2 sequences are SEHNR and FQNEAQ (reference sequence). CDR3 in amino acids: CASRGEQGISGANVLTF. CDR3 nucleotide sequence: TGTGCCAGCAGGGGGGAACAGGGGATATCTGGGGCCAACGTCCTGACTTTC.

This clone was picked up one time. The V and J genes are TRBV2 and TRBJ1-4; D gene ambiguous. The germline V gene has CDR1 SNHLY and CDR2 FYNNEI. With 3 bases removed from V and 5 bases from J, the gap between germline ends came to 10 bases. The CDR3 length is 14 residues. In DNA, the CDR3 is TGTGCCAGCAGTGACGGAGGAACGAATGAAAAACTGTTTTTT. Amino acid sequence: CASSDGGTNEKLFF.

Here the CDR3 DNA reads TGTGCCAGCTCACCCCCCCTGCAGGGCTACACCTTC. This codes for CASSPPLQGYTF. This chain links TRBV18 with TRBJ1-2; D uncertain. CDR1 and CDR2 (germline): KGHSH, LQKENI. V dropped 3 bases and J dropped 8 bases, with 10 bases sitting between them. The CDR3 sequence is 12 residues long.

V gene TRBV7-2 combines with J gene TRBJ2-5; 8 nucleotides align to TRBD1. The last part of the DNA fits TRBJ2-7 better; the J call may be wrong. This CDR3 region has 15 residues. Germline V CDR1 and CDR2: SGHTA, FQGNSA. CDR3 bases: TGTGCCAGCAGCTCCACCGGGACAGGCTCCTACGAGCAGTACTTC. Translating gives CASSSTGTGSYEQYF.

The chain couples TRBV19 to TRBJ2-1; 8 nucleotides line up with TRBD2. V shed 3 bases and J 10 bases; nucleotides not matched to a gene: 8. From germline, CDR1 is LNHDA and CDR2 SQIVND (reference sequence). This CDR3 spans 14 amino acids. CDR3 coding DNA: TGTGCCAGTAGTATCGGGCGGGGGGTTGGGGAGCAGTTCTTC. The encoded protein is CASSIGRGVGEQFF. Filled out from reference TRBV19 and TRBJ2-1, the complete variable domain reads DGGITQSPKYLFRKEGQNVTLSCEQNLNHDAMYWYRQDPGQGLRLIYYSQIVNDFQKGDIAEGYSVSREKKESFPLTVTSAQKNPTAFYLCASSIGRGVGEQFFGPGTRLTVL.

The rearrangement links TRBV6-6 to TRBJ1-2, with 8 positions matching TRBD1. There are 13 residues in the CDR3. Losses at the gene ends were 5 bases for V and 4 bases for J; bases not matched to a gene: 3. Looked up from germline, CDR1 is MNHNY and CDR2 is SVGAGI (reference sequence). The CDR3 DNA sequence: TGTGCCAGCAGTAAAACAGGGGGCTATGGCTACACCTTC. It codes for CASSKTGGYGYTF.

The genes are TRBV5-4 and TRBJ2-1; 9 positions agree with TRBD2. The CDR3 is 15 residues long. The germline CDR1 and CDR2 sequences are SGHNT and YYREEE (reference sequence). V trimming: 0 bases; J trimming: 8 bases; junction bases outside the gene matches: 6. This chain's CDR3 is CASSLAGGGADEQFF. In nucleotides, the CDR3 is TGTGCCAGCAGCTTGGCAGGCGGGGGGGCCGATGAGCAGTTCTTC.